This T cell receptor beta chain stems from a study of blood T cell repertoires in COVID-19. About the study: Collection of acute and convalescent COVID-19 samples took place in the United States, Italy and Spain.

Authors' methods: Amplified reference gene primers provided the basis for estimating nucleated cell counts. Produced via immunoSEQ multiplex PCR; TCRdb's table is partial and in-frame only. That table furnishes V, J and clone size, whereas the DNA furnished D and trimming. The sample lists approximately 72,000 clones; approximately 87% were seen once. The CDR3 sequence is 15 residues long. The ends lost 7 bases at V and 4 bases at J; junction bases unmatched: 9. The germline V gene has CDR1 SGHTA and CDR2 FQGNSA. Sequencing used peripheral blood. The chain carries TRBV7-2 and TRBJ2-1, with 8 bases identical to TRBD2. The sequence was obtained from a woman of 80 years or more with acute or convalescent COVID-19. The CDR3 reads CASTRGGGPYNEQFF. The CDR3 DNA sequence: TGTGCCAGCACCCGGGGGGGAGGGCCTTACAATGAGCAGTTCTTC.